One and the same sample provided the 5 T cell receptor beta chains below, sequenced in a study of T cell repertoires in cytomegalovirus infection. TCRdb passed the reads through MiXCR, listing each CDR3 protein once. The sample contains around 740,000 distinct CDR3 sequences, 35% to 45% of which appear only once. Input material: PBMCs. These receptors were collected from a human donor in good health (CMV status not recorded). Some clones in this sample may be carry-over from other donors' samples.

The chain has TRBV29-1 and TRBJ1-1; unclear D gene. Deletions cut 6 bases from V and 3 bases from J, with 17 bases between. The germline V gene has CDR1 SQVTM and CDR2 ANQGSEA. This CDR3 has 14 residues. The CDR3 DNA is TGCAGCGTCGCCGGAAGGGCGTGGGACACTGAAGCTTTCTTT. Its translation: CSVAGRAWDTEAFF.

This sequence joins TRBV4-1 and TRBJ1-4; tentatively, D is TRBD1 (6 bases). The CDR3 covers 16 residues. V gave up 3 bases and J gave up 15 bases, with 26 bases separating them. Germline values: CDR1 MGHRA, CDR2 YSYEKL. The CDR3 reads CASSQVRRGQVITVFF. CDR3 sequence (DNA): TGCGCCAGCAGCCAGGTTAGACGGGGACAAGTAATTACGGTGTTTTTT.

This clonotype occurred a few times. The rearrangement uses TRBV6-1 and TRBJ2-3, with a tentative D call TRBD1 (5 bases). V was pared by 2 bases and J by 0 bases, with 9 bases between. Per germline, CDR1 MNHNS and CDR2 SASEGT. The CDR3 runs to 15 residues. DNA for the CDR3: TGTGCCAGCAGTGAATTTAGGGGAAGCACAGATACGCAGTATTTT. Translating gives CASSEFRGSTDTQYF.

The chain links TRBV9 to TRBJ1-1, with D maybe TRBD1 (6 bases). V was clipped by 0 bases and J by 1 base, with 10 bases between them. CDR1 is SGDLS, CDR2 YYNGEE, per germline. This CDR3 is 15 amino acids long. The CDR3 region has the DNA TGTGCCAGCAGCGTAGAAGGGGGAGCGAACACTGAAGCTTTCTTT. Its protein product is CASSVEGGANTEAFF.

This clonotype has at least ten counts. The chain employs TRBV7-2 and TRBJ2-2, with 9 bases aligning to TRBD1. V gave up 4 bases and J gave up 2 bases; unmatched junction bases: 8. The germline V gene encodes CDR1 SGHTA and CDR2 FQGNSA. The CDR3 runs to 17 residues. CDR3 DNA: TGTGCCAGCAGCTCTACCGGACAGGGGAGTAACACCGGGGAGCTGTTTTTT. It codes for CASSSTGQGSNTGELFF.